The T cell receptor (beta chain) described here comes from a study of tumor and adjacent non-tumor tissue in lung cancer. The overall study: On average, productive TCRbeta reads reached about 4.17 million per sample. General study results and limits: Normal lung showed higher cumulative top 100 clone frequency than tumor.

A modified ARM-PCR protocol with three rounds of nested PCR amplified TCRbeta. TCRdb re-called the multiplex PCR reads through MiXCR, storing one row per CDR3 protein. The table lists around 210,000 distinct CDR3 sequences, about two thirds of them singletons. CDR3 length: 13 residues. Germline CDR1 SGHKS, CDR2 YYEKEE (reference sequence). Losses at the gene ends were 0 bases for V and 6 bases for J; bases not matched to a gene: 3. This clonotype appeared a few times. The antigen is undetermined. RNA was extracted from bulk tissue without any cell sorting. The sample comprised lung tumor tissue. The TCR comes from a man aged 60 to 75 with non-small cell lung cancer. The chain couples TRBV5-5 to TRBJ2-7, with 7 bases lining up with TRBD2. CDR3 amino acids: CASSLVGGTEQYF. The CDR3 coding sequence is TGTGCCAGCAGCTTGGTCGGGGGGACCGAGCAGTACTTC.